The rows below give T cell receptor beta chains drawn from one sample of a study of cytomegalovirus exposure and HLA in healthy donors. Here immunoSEQ multiplex PCR was the method, and the copy in TCRdb shows in-frame clones only, minus some. The profile covers 90,000 to 120,000 clones, with approximately 80% appearing a single time and over 4% taken by the ten largest. The material sequenced was PBMCs. The receptors shown here come from a female donor in good health and CMV-seropositive. The CDR3 runs from the conserved cysteine through the conserved F or W. The D gene is left open where the match is weak. Part of the rows lack a size; the others show once, few, many or a class for expanded clones.

CDR3nt,CDR3aa,d_gene,v_gene,j_gene,abundance
TGCACCAGCAGCCCAACCCTTCGGGATACGCAGTATTTT,CTSSPTLRDTQYF,NA,TRBV1,TRBJ2-3,once
TGTGCCAGCAGCTTGTCTGGTCTTATAAGACAGGTTGAGGCCGGGGAGCTGTTTTTT,CASSLSGLIRQVEAGELFF,NA,TRBV5-5,TRBJ2-2,NA
TGTGCCAGCAGTTACCCCGGGAGTGGGACAGATACGCAGTATTTT,CASSYPGSGTDTQYF,NA,TRBV6-5,TRBJ2-3,NA
TGCGCCAGCAGCCAAGTCGTCCCCGCAGAGACAAACAGGAAAGCTTTCTTT,CASSQVVPAETNRKAFF,NA,TRBV4-1,TRBJ1-1,NA
TGTGCCAGCAGCTTGGCGGCTAGCGGGGGGTTCGGGCAGTTCTTC,CASSLAASGGFGQFF,TRBD2,TRBV5-4,TRBJ2-1,NA
TGTGCCAGCAGCGAGAGATTAGCTGCCAATCAGCCCCAGCATTTT,CASSERLAANQPQHF,NA,TRBV2,TRBJ1-5,NA
TGTGCCAGCAGCTTAGTAGCGGGAGTGGGCGATACGCAGTATTTT,CASSLVAGVGDTQYF,TRBD2,TRBV7-2,TRBJ2-3,once
TGTGCTAGTGGGTGGCGGGAGTTTACAGATACGCAGTATTTT,CASGWREFTDTQYF,TRBD2,TRBV12-5,TRBJ2-3,NA
TGTGCCAGCAGCTTGGAAGGTGGCGGGCTCGGTGGAAACACCATATATTTT,CASSLEGGGLGGNTIYF,NA,TRBV5-6,TRBJ1-3,NA
TGTGCCAGTGTGCCAGGGATAGTCGGCAATCAGCCCCAGCATTTT,CASVPGIVGNQPQHF,NA,TRBV19,TRBJ1-5,NA
TGTGCCTGGACTCGGGGGGCGAACTATGGCTACACCTTC,CAWTRGANYGYTF,NA,TRBV30,TRBJ1-2,NA
TGTGCCAGCAGCTTAGATCACGGGTCCCGGGAGCAGTTCTTC,CASSLDHGSREQFF,NA,TRBV11-2,TRBJ2-1,NA
TGCGCCAGCAGCCAAGATCATGCTAATGAAAAACTGTTTTTT,CASSQDHANEKLFF,NA,TRBV4-1,TRBJ1-4,NA
TGCGCCAGCAGCCAGCGAACCGGGACTAGCGTTTACAATGAGCAGTTCTTC,CASSQRTGTSVYNEQFF,TRBD2,TRBV4-1,TRBJ2-1,once
TGTGCCAGCAGTTACGCGGACTACTACGAGCAGTACTTC,CASSYADYYEQYF,NA,TRBV6-6,TRBJ2-7,NA
TGTGCCAGCAGCTTGATGGGGCGCAATGAGCAGTTCTTC,CASSLMGRNEQFF,NA,TRBV5-6,TRBJ2-1,NA
TGTGCCTGGAGCCCCACAGGGAGACGGGGCAATCAGCCCCAGCATTTT,CAWSPTGRRGNQPQHF,NA,TRBV30,TRBJ1-5,NA
TGTGCCAGCAGCCCCCGGGACAGGGTGCTGTCTAATGAAAAACTGTTTTTT,CASSPRDRVLSNEKLFF,TRBD1,TRBV9,TRBJ1-4,NA
TGCGCCAGCAGCGAGCGGGAGGTTTCCTACGAGCAGTACTTC,CASSEREVSYEQYF,TRBD2,TRBV5-1,TRBJ2-7,NA
TGCGCCAGCGGACTAGCGGGAGGGGGGACCGGGGAGCTGTTTTTT,CASGLAGGGTGELFF,TRBD2,TRBV10-2,TRBJ2-2,few
TGTGCCAGCAGCTTCCGAACCGGGGTACGCTTCACAGATACGCAGTATTTT,CASSFRTGVRFTDTQYF,NA,TRBV7-9,TRBJ2-3,NA
TGTGCCAGCAGTTACTTTGGGGGGGCCGGGACTGAAGCTTTCTTT,CASSYFGGAGTEAFF,NA,TRBV6-5,TRBJ1-1,NA
TGTGCCAGCAGCTTAGGGTTCAACTCTGGGGCCAACGGCCTGACTTTC,CASSLGFNSGANGLTF,NA,TRBV7-2,TRBJ2-6,NA
TGTGCCAGCACCGGGACTAGCGGGAGGGAGGAGCAGTACTTC,CASTGTSGREEQYF,TRBD2,TRBV11-2,TRBJ2-7,NA
TGTGCCAGCAGTTTAAGGTCCCCGGCGGGTAATTCACCCCTCCACTTT,CASSLRSPAGNSPLHF,NA,TRBV27,TRBJ1-6,NA
TGTGCCAGCAGCGTCCGGGACAGAATTAATGAAAAACTGTTTTTT,CASSVRDRINEKLFF,NA,TRBV21-1,TRBJ1-4,NA
TGTGCCTGGGGGGGACTAGCGGGAGTATATGAGCAGTTCTTC,CAWGGLAGVYEQFF,TRBD2,TRBV30,TRBJ2-1,NA
TGTGCCAGTACTCTTGGGACTAGCTCGGCAGATACGCAGTATTTT,CASTLGTSSADTQYF,TRBD2,TRBV19,TRBJ2-3,NA
TGCGCCAGCAGCCAAGTAGGTCGCACTATGAACACTGAAGCTTTCTTT,CASSQVGRTMNTEAFF,NA,TRBV4-1,TRBJ1-1,NA
TGCGCCAGCACGTTGGGGAGTGGTGGTACCGGGGAGCTGTTTTTT,CASTLGSGGTGELFF,NA,TRBV5-1,TRBJ2-2,few
TGTGCCAGCAGTGACAGGGAAACTGGGGCCAACGTCCTGACTTTC,CASSDRETGANVLTF,NA,TRBV2,TRBJ2-6,few
TGCGCCAGCCGTGGACAGGGGTCCTTAAAGGACACTGAAGCTTTCTTT,CASRGQGSLKDTEAFF,TRBD1,TRBV5-1,TRBJ1-1,few
TGTGCCAGCAGTTGGGGCAGGGTCAACACCGGGGAGCTGTTTTTT,CASSWGRVNTGELFF,NA,TRBV27,TRBJ2-2,NA
TGCGCCAGCAGCTTGGATGGTCCAGGGGAAAATGGAAACACCATATATTTT,CASSLDGPGENGNTIYF,NA,TRBV5-1,TRBJ1-3,once
TGTGCCAGCAGCTTAGACGAAGGGACTAGCGTTTTCTCCTACGAGCAGTACTTC,CASSLDEGTSVFSYEQYF,TRBD2,TRBV7-2,TRBJ2-7,NA
TGTGCCAGCTCACCATCCTTACTAGTTCCCCACTCCTACGAGCAGTGCTTC,CASSPSLLVPHSYEQCF,NA,TRBV18,TRBJ2-7,NA
TGTGCCATCAGTTCTAGCGGGGGTCCCTACAATGAGCAGTTCTTC,CAISSSGGPYNEQFF,TRBD2,TRBV10-3,TRBJ2-1,NA
TGTGCCACCTCGACAGGGAACTACGAGCAGTACTTC,CATSTGNYEQYF,TRBD1,TRBV10-3,TRBJ2-7,NA
TGTGCCAGCAGCTTGGAAGGACACTCTGGAAACACCATATATTTT,CASSLEGHSGNTIYF,NA,TRBV5-5,TRBJ1-3,NA
TGTGCTTGCTCCCGAAGCGGACAGGGTAACAATGAGCAGTTCTTC,CACSRSGQGNNEQFF,TRBD1,TRBV19,TRBJ2-1,NA
TGCAGCGCATGGACAGGTGGTGACATTCAGTACTTC,CSAWTGGDIQYF,TRBD1,TRBV29-1,TRBJ2-4,NA
TGTGCCAGCAGCTTAACAGGGGGCGATGGCTACACCTTC,CASSLTGGDGYTF,TRBD1,TRBV7-6,TRBJ1-2,NA
TGTGCCAGCAGCGCCACAGGTTGGGGTAAATCTTTCTACGAGCAGTACTTC,CASSATGWGKSFYEQYF,NA,TRBV5-6,TRBJ2-7,NA
TGTGCCAGCAGCCTCTGGCAGGGCGATGAAAAACTGTTTTTT,CASSLWQGDEKLFF,NA,TRBV7-8,TRBJ1-4,NA
TGCGCCAGCAGCTTGGCCCTAGCGGGAGTTAATGAGCAGTTCTTC,CASSLALAGVNEQFF,TRBD2,TRBV5-1,TRBJ2-1,NA
TGTTCCAGCAGCGACGGACTAGCCGCACGTAACTCCTACGAGCAGTACTTC,CSSSDGLAARNSYEQYF,TRBD2,TRBV7-9,TRBJ2-7,NA
TGTGCCAGCCGACTAGCGGGATACGACGAGCAGTACTTC,CASRLAGYDEQYF,TRBD2,TRBV5-4,TRBJ2-7,NA
TGTGCCAGCAGCCCCCGAACAGGGTCCGGGGAGCTGTTTTTT,CASSPRTGSGELFF,NA,TRBV7-8,TRBJ2-2,once
TGCGCCAGCAGTAGGGGCAGAGGCACAGATACGCAGTATTTT,CASSRGRGTDTQYF,NA,TRBV5-1,TRBJ2-3,once
TGTGCCAGCTCACCGCTTAGGGGAAACAATGAGCAGTTCTTC,CASSPLRGNNEQFF,NA,TRBV18,TRBJ2-1,NA
TGTGCCTGGAGTGTAGCAGGAGGATCCTACGAGCAGTACTTC,CAWSVAGGSYEQYF,NA,TRBV30,TRBJ2-7,NA
TGTGCCAGCAGCCAGACGGGGGGCTGGGTCGGGGAGCTGTTTTTT,CASSQTGGWVGELFF,NA,TRBV11-2,TRBJ2-2,NA